The 32 T cell receptor beta chains below all came from one sample that was sequenced in a study of glioma-infiltrating T cells after dendritic cell vaccination. The table came from immunoSEQ multiplex PCR; TCRdb's copy has only in-frame clones and leaves some out. Here the sample spans just under 100,000 clones, 80% being singletons. Time point of the sample: after dendritic cell vaccination, including at tumor progression/relapse. The sample consisted of blood, taken after dendritic cell vaccination. Receptors originate from a human donor with glioblastoma.

The V and J genes are TRBV5-1 and TRBJ2-7; D perhaps matches TRBD1 (6 bases). CDR1 is SGHRS and CDR2 is YFSETQ in the germline V gene. The CDR3 loop spans 14 amino acids. Trimming took 3 bases from V and 2 from J, leaving 12 bases between them. The chain's CDR3 is CASSSLGQTYEQYF. The CDR3 bases are TGCGCCAGCAGCTCCCTAGGACAGACCTACGAGCAGTACTTC.

This chain links TRBV5-4 with TRBJ1-4, with a weak D call TRBD1 (6 bases). V shed 10 bases and J shed 8 bases, with 30 bases lying between them. The CDR3 is made up of 17 amino acids. Per the germline V gene, CDR1 is SGHNT and CDR2 is YYREEE (reference sequence). The CDR3 coding sequence is TGTGCCGCCAGCAGTCCTACCGACAGGTCCGTTGGGGAAAAACTGTTTTTT. Protein: CAASSPTDRSVGEKLFF. Variable domain in full (rest from reference TRBV5-4 and TRBJ1-4): ETGVTQSPTHLIKTRGQQVTLRCSSQSGHNTVSWYQQALGQGPQFIFQYYREEENGRGNFPPRFSGLQFPNYSSELNVNALELDDSALYLCAASSPTDRSVGEKLFFGSGTQLSVL.

The gene calls are TRBV11-2 and TRBJ2-2; 9 nucleotides agree with TRBD1. The ends lost 5 bases at V and 5 bases at J; junction bases unmatched: 3. Germline values: CDR1 SGHAT, CDR2 FQNNGV. The CDR3 has 14 residues. The CDR3 DNA is TGTGCCAGCAGCCCCGGACAGGGGACCGGGGAGCTGTTTTTT. As protein: CASSPGQGTGELFF.

Comments on this clone: A junction boundary mismatches the germline segment, possibly from a read error. The chain joins TRBV4-1 to TRBJ1-1; TRBD1 matches at 10 bases. The V gene's germline CDR1 is MGHRA and CDR2 YSYEKL. This CDR3 has 16 residues. The CDR3 nucleotides read TGCGTCAGCAGCCAAAGGGGGACAGGGGCTAACACTGAAGCTTTCTTT. Translation: CVSSQRGTGANTEAFF.

This sequence joins TRBV6-1 and TRBJ2-4; TRBD1 aligns across 9 bases. CDR3 size: 14 residues. Germline CDR1 MNHNS, CDR2 SASEGT. The V and J ends lost 4 bases and 5 bases, in that order; junction bases with no gene match: 3. This CDR3 is CASSARDRENIQYF. CDR3 sequence (DNA): TGTGCCAGCAGTGCCCGGGACAGGGAAAACATTCAGTACTTC.

This rearrangement joins TRBV19 to TRBJ2-7, with 7 bases fitting TRBD1. Trimming took 5 bases from V and 5 from J; bases not matched to a gene: 15. The V gene's germline CDR1 is LNHDA and CDR2 SQIVND (reference sequence). CDR3 length: 16 amino acids. For the CDR3, the DNA is TGTGCCAGTAGTCCGGCTGACAGGGTGACTTTGGACGAGCAGTACTTC. Translation gives CASSPADRVTLDEQYF.

The V call is TRBV6-5, the J call TRBJ1-1; D remains unclear. CDR3 length: 14 amino acids. V was cut by 4 bases and J by 4 bases, with 13 bases left in between. Per the germline V gene, CDR1 is MNHEY and CDR2 is SVGAGI. CDR3 in DNA: TGTGCCAGCAGTTTCCGGGGATTCGGCACTGAAGCTTTCTTT. It encodes CASSFRGFGTEAFF.

The CDR3 protein is CATSSGGAAQETQYF. The CDR3 DNA is TGTGCCACCTCTAGCGGGGGGGCCGCACAAGAGACCCAGTACTTC. The V gene is TRBV6-5, the J gene TRBJ2-5, with 12 bases matching TRBD2. V shed 10 bases, J shed 2 bases, and the junction held 8 bases outside the gene matches. This CDR3 has 15 amino acids. Germline CDR1 and CDR2: MNHEY and SVGAGI.

V gene TRBV27 combines with J gene TRBJ2-7; D is perhaps TRBD2 (6 bases). Trimming cost V 3 bases and J 1 base, with 13 bases left between them. This CDR3 is 15 amino acids long. Germline CDR1 reads MNHEY; CDR2 reads SMNVEV (reference sequence). The CDR3 spells CASSFLAGSSYEQYF. CDR3 sequence (DNA): TGTGCCAGCAGTTTTCTGGCGGGGAGTTCCTACGAGCAGTACTTC.

The rearrangement joins TRBV7-3 to TRBJ1-6; the D is unclear. CDR1 SGHTA and CDR2 FQGTGA come from the germline V gene. CDR3 length: 16 amino acids. Trimming took 2 bases from V and 7 from J, leaving 15 bases between them. CDR3 sequence (DNA): TGTGCCAGCAGCTTATTTAGCCCACTGCAGAATTCACCCCTCCACTTT. Amino acid sequence: CASSLFSPLQNSPLHF. Drawing the rest from reference TRBV7-3 and TRBJ1-6, the complete variable domain is GAGVSQTPSNKVTEKGKYVELRCDPISGHTALYWYRQSLGQGPEFLIYFQGTGAADDSGLPNDRFFAVRPEGSVSTLKIQRTERGDSAVYLCASSLFSPLQNSPLHFGNGTRLTVT.

In this sample, this clone turned up once. The chain is built from TRBV11-1 and TRBJ1-3; TRBD1 is a possible D gene (6 bases). The CDR3 has 13 residues. Germline V gene data show CDR1 as SGHAT and CDR2 as FQDESV (reference sequence). The germline V and J ends were trimmed by 5 bases and 9 bases, with 14 bases remaining between them. CDR3 in DNA: TGTGCCAGCAGCATTTGGACAGAGAGCACCATATATTTT. Protein sequence: CASSIWTESTIYF.

V usage is TRBV5-4 and J usage is TRBJ2-1; TRBD2 matches at 10 bases. The V gene end was trimmed by 3 bases and the J gene end by 2 bases; junction bases not matched to a gene: 14. CDR1 SGHNT and CDR2 YYREEE come from the germline V gene (reference sequence). The CDR3 contains 19 residues. The CDR3 here is CASSSSGTSALLTYNEQFF. The CDR3 coding sequence is TGTGCCAGCAGCTCGTCCGGGACTAGCGCCTTACTAACCTACAATGAGCAGTTCTTC.

This chain uses TRBV2 with TRBJ1-4; 7 bases line up with TRBD1. CDR1 and CDR2 (germline): SNHLY, FYNNEI. Unmatched junction bases numbered 8, after V lost 6 bases and J lost 7 bases. This CDR3 spans 14 amino acids. The CDR3 is CASSLDREAEKLFF. The DNA of the CDR3 is TGTGCCAGCAGCCTCGACAGGGAGGCTGAAAAACTGTTTTTT. Drawing the rest from reference TRBV2 and TRBJ1-4, the complete variable domain is EPEVTQTPSHQVTQMGQEVILRCVPISNHLYFYWYRQILGQKVEFLVSFYNNEISEKSEIFDDQFSVERPDGSNFTLKIRSTKLEDSAMYFCASSLDREAEKLFFGSGTQLSVL.

This clone was counted once. This chain joins TRBV28 and TRBJ2-7; D is possibly TRBD2 (5 bases). V was pared by 8 bases and J by 7 bases, with 21 bases between. Germline V gives CDR1 MDHEN, CDR2 SYDVKM. CDR3 length equals 14 residues. In DNA form, the CDR3 reads TGTGCCAGCGGATTTTCACTAGGGCCGCAGGAGCAGTACTTC. Translated, it gives CASGFSLGPQEQYF. Full variable domain (remainder filled in from reference TRBV28 and TRBJ2-7): DVKVTQSSRYLVKRTGEKVFLECVQDMDHENMFWYRQDPGLGLRLIYFSYDVKMKEKGDIPEGYSVSREKKERFSLILESASTNQTSMYLCASGFSLGPQEQYFGPGTRLTVT.

The V and J genes are TRBV30 and TRBJ2-2, with 12 bases lining up with TRBD2. Germline values: CDR1 GTSNPN, CDR2 SVGIG (reference sequence). The CDR3 loop spans 15 amino acids. J lost 3 bases, V lost 4 bases, and 3 bases had no gene match. CDR3 residues: CAWTGLAGYTGELFF. CDR3 sequence (DNA): TGTGCCTGGACCGGACTAGCGGGGTACACCGGGGAGCTGTTTTTT.

The J gene is TRBJ2-1, the V gene TRBV4-1, with 10 bases fitting TRBD2. J lost 5 bases, V lost 1 base, and 14 bases had no gene match. This CDR3 region has 19 residues. CDR1 is MGHRA and CDR2 is YSYEKL in the germline V gene. CDR3 in amino acids: CASSQVRVELAGSNNEQFF. DNA of the CDR3: TGCGCCAGCAGCCAAGTGAGGGTTGAACTAGCGGGGAGCAACAATGAGCAGTTCTTC.

This chain connects TRBV18 to TRBJ2-7, with D possibly being TRBD1 (6 bases). The CDR3 consists of 15 residues. Trimming cost V 2 bases and J 5 bases, with 16 bases left between them. The germline CDR1 and CDR2 sequences are KGHSH and LQKENI. Here the CDR3 reads CASSPERRTVHEQYF. CDR3 coding DNA: TGTGCCAGCTCACCAGAGCGTAGGACAGTCCACGAGCAGTACTTC.

The chain combines TRBV5-1 with TRBJ2-5; possibly TRBD1 for D (5 bases). The end of the DNA fits TRBJ2-7 better, so the J call may be wrong. Germline V lookup: CDR1 SGHRS, CDR2 YFSETQ. The CDR3 sequence is 15 residues long. CDR3 sequence (DNA): TGCGCCAGCAGCCGAACCCTAGACAGAGCCTACGAGCAGTACTTC. This codes for CASSRTLDRAYEQYF.

This chain links TRBV27 with TRBJ2-1; D call uncertain. Germline V CDR1 and CDR2: MNHEY, SMNVEV (reference sequence). This CDR3 region has 12 residues. The V end lost 3 bases, the J end lost 8 bases, and 8 bases lay between the germline ends. CDR3 in amino acids: CASSFHFHEQFF. CDR3 nucleotide sequence: TGTGCCAGCAGTTTCCACTTCCATGAGCAGTTCTTC.

The chain employs TRBV5-6 and TRBJ2-3, with 8 bases aligning to TRBD2. The length of the CDR3 is 16 residues. V gave up 1 base and J gave up 2 bases; unmatched junction bases: 6. Germline loops: CDR1 SGHDT, CDR2 YYEEEE. DNA of the CDR3: TGTGCCAGCAGCTTGTACAGCGGGAGTAACACAGATACGCAGTATTTT. Amino acid sequence: CASSLYSGSNTDTQYF.

This clone was picked up one time. The genes are TRBV7-2 and TRBJ2-5, with a possible D match to TRBD2 (6 bases). Deletions cut 4 bases from V and 2 bases from J, with 23 bases between. This CDR3 spans 18 amino acids. Germline V gene data show CDR1 as SGHTA and CDR2 as FQGNSA. The CDR3 coding sequence is TGTGCCAGCAGCTCCACCGGGCGCGGGGCCCCGGGGCAAGAGACCCAGTACTTC. Encoded protein: CASSSTGRGAPGQETQYF.

The chain recombines TRBV6-5 with TRBJ2-7; TRBD1 agrees at 10 bases. Germline assignment: CDR1 MNHEY and CDR2 SVGAGI. The CDR3 is 14 residues long. J was trimmed by 1 base and V by 6 bases; bases with no gene match: 3. CDR3 loop: CASRWGQGSYEQYF. The DNA for the CDR3 is TGTGCCAGCAGATGGGGACAGGGGTCCTACGAGCAGTACTTC.

The chain joins TRBV7-2 to TRBJ1-2, with 11 bases that match TRBD1. With 5 bases clipped from V and 12 bases from J, the junction kept 11 bases outside the gene matches. Germline V lookup: CDR1 SGHTA, CDR2 FQGNSA. CDR3 length equals 14 residues. CDR3 nucleotide sequence: TGTGCCAGCAGCCTGGGGACAGGGGGGGCGTTTGACACCTTC. It specifies CASSLGTGGAFDTF.

This sequence joins TRBV7-9 and TRBJ1-1; maybe TRBD1 (5 bases). This CDR3 comprises 12 residues. Germline CDR1 reads SEHNR; CDR2 reads FQNEAQ (reference sequence). V lost 6 bases and J lost 10, with 15 bases in between. The CDR3 bases are TGTGCCAGCAGATCTGGGGGGTTGGGAGCTTTCTTT. Protein: CASRSGGLGAFF.

This chain links TRBV15 with TRBJ2-2, with D tentatively TRBD1 (5 bases). V was shortened by 1 base and J by 0 bases, with 9 bases between the two germline ends. The germline gives CDR1 LNHNV, CDR2 YYDKDF (reference sequence). The length of the CDR3 is 16 residues. The DNA for the CDR3 is TGTGCCACCAGCAGAGGAACAGGTTCGAACACCGGGGAGCTGTTTTTT. It translates to CATSRGTGSNTGELFF. The full variable domain, completed using reference TRBV15 and TRBJ2-2, is DAMVIQNPRYQVTQFGKPVTLSCSQTLNHNVMYWYQQKSSQAPKLLFHYYDKDFNNEADTPDNFQSRRPNTSFCFLDIRSPGLGDTAMYLCATSRGTGSNTGELFFGEGSRLTVL.

The chain is built from TRBV6-5 and TRBJ2-7; 8 nucleotides align to TRBD2. From germline, CDR1 is MNHEY and CDR2 SVGAGI. Unmatched junction bases numbered 4, after V lost 0 bases and J lost 3 bases. The CDR3 extends over 15 amino acids. The CDR3 sequence is CASSYSPGTSYEQYF. The CDR3 DNA reads as TGTGCCAGCAGTTACTCTCCCGGGACTAGCTACGAGCAGTACTTC.

The V gene is TRBV9, the J gene TRBJ2-3; perhaps TRBD1 as D (6 bases). Trimming left V 6 bases short and J 0 bases short, with 11 bases between. The CDR3 has 14 residues. Per the germline V gene, CDR1 is SGDLS and CDR2 is YYNGEE. The CDR3 loop is CASTQTGSTDTQYF. In DNA, the CDR3 is TGTGCCAGCACCCAGACAGGAAGCACAGATACGCAGTATTTT.

The chain carries TRBV19 and TRBJ2-6; D is perhaps TRBD1 (6 bases). Trimming removed 6 bases at V and 0 bases at J, with 15 bases between. Germline CDR1 is LNHDA and CDR2 is SQIVND (reference sequence). This CDR3 is 17 amino acids long. The CDR3 DNA is TGTGCCAGTAGGTTACAGGGTCTCTTCTCTGGGGCCAACGTCCTGACTTTC. Translating gives CASRLQGLFSGANVLTF.

The gene calls are TRBV9 and TRBJ1-2; no clear D gene. The CDR3 sequence is 11 residues long. Germline V gives CDR1 SGDLS, CDR2 YYNGEE. V shed 3 bases and J shed 8 bases, with 8 bases lying between them. Written as DNA, the CDR3 is TGTGCCAGCAGCGGGCGACACGGCTACACCTTC. Protein product: CASSGRHGYTF.

The chain recombines TRBV6-5 with TRBJ2-7; D unresolved. V shed 1 base and J shed 1 base, with 11 bases lying between them. This CDR3 has 15 residues. CDR1 is MNHEY, CDR2 SVGAGI, per germline. CDR3 sequence: CASSYFPSISYEQYF. As DNA, the CDR3 is TGTGCCAGCAGTTACTTCCCTAGTATTTCCTACGAGCAGTACTTC.

The genes are TRBV6-5 and TRBJ2-3; 9 nucleotides align to TRBD2. Germline V gene lookup returns CDR1 MNHEY and CDR2 SVGAGI. The CDR3 length is 15 residues. Trimming removed 5 bases from V and 0 bases from J; junction bases left unmatched: 3. Here the CDR3 DNA reads TGTGCCAGCAGTCTAGCGGGGATAAGCACAGATACGCAGTATTTT. It translates to CASSLAGISTDTQYF.

The chain employs TRBV5-1 and TRBJ1-2, with TRBD1 matching over 10 bases. The V segment lost 0 bases and the J segment 6 bases; nucleotides outside the gene matches: 5. Germline V gene data show CDR1 as SGHRS and CDR2 as YFSETQ. There are 15 residues in the CDR3. The CDR3, as DNA: TGCGCCAGCAGCTTGGTGACAGGGGGCTCCGATGGCTACACCTTC. Translation gives CASSLVTGGSDGYTF.